This section outlines one T cell receptor beta chain sequence together with its context. CDR1 is SGDLS, CDR2 YYNGEE, per germline. J was trimmed by 3 bases and V by 3 bases; bases with no gene match: 5. The CDR3 runs 15 residues. These data come from a study of blood T cells in healthy people across ages. With a J-beta primer mix and a sample-barcoded 5' primer, a second PCR ran about 6 to 11 cycles. TCRdb processed the 5' RACE reads anew with MiXCR; each CDR3 protein has one entry. This table holds about a million distinct CDR3 sequences, around 48% found once. The sample comprised blood. This clonotype originated in a man under 40 in good health. V and J are TRBV9 and TRBJ1-3; 8 bases are a match to TRBD1. The CDR3 sequence is CASSEGQGNGNTIYF. The CDR3 DNA sequence: TGTGCCAGCAGCGAAGGACAGGGAAATGGAAACACCATATATTTT. The variable domain in full, completed from reference TRBV9 and TRBJ1-3, reads DSGVTQTPKHLITATGQRVTLRCSPRSGDLSVYWYQQSLDQGLQFLIQYYNGEERAKGNILERFSAQQFPDLHSELNLSSLELGDSALYFCASSEGQGNGNTIYFGEGSWLTVV.